This TCR beta chain appears in the sequencing data of a study of OX40 agonist ivuxolimab in advanced cancers. In the study overall: The patients received agonistic anti-OX40 (CD134) antibody ivuxolimab. Study-wide results and caveats: Undetermined was the antigen specificity of the expanded peripheral T cells.

Germline V gives CDR1 MDHEN, CDR2 SYDVKM. V lost 5 bases and J 1 base, leaving 18 bases between the germline ends. The CDR3 runs 16 residues. To note about this clone: No antigen is known for it.

Libraries were prepared by immunoSEQ multiplex PCR; TCRdb keeps only in-frame clonotypes and omits some of them. The top ten hold over 20% of the sample, which has 60,000 or so clones, roughly 90% seen once. This sequence was found in an adult with an advanced solid tumor such as melanoma, head and neck, liver or kidney cancer. The source material was CD4+ or CD8+ T cells sorted from blood, sampled in a trial of the OX40 agonist ivuxolimab. V gene TRBV28 combines with J gene TRBJ2-7; D is undetermined. CDR3 DNA sequence: TGTGCCAGCAGTCTCCGCGAGGTTGGGTCGTCCTACGAGCAGTACTTC. This codes for CASSLREVGSSYEQYF.